Presented here are 20 T cell receptor beta chains from one specimen sequenced in a study of T cell responses to AZD1222 COVID-19 vaccine. Data came from immunoSEQ multiplex PCR; TCRdb stores just in-frame clones and leaves some out. The table records roughly 190,000 clones, roughly 90% of them present only once. The input for sequencing was peripheral blood, taken 28 days after the second AZD1222 dose. Receptor source: an adult who received the AZD1222 COVID-19 vaccine.

CDR3 amino acids: CASSIRQGNQPQHF. The DNA for the CDR3 is TGTGCCAGCAGTATCCGACAGGGCAATCAGCCCCAGCATTTT. The V and J genes are TRBV6-6 and TRBJ1-5; a possible D gene is TRBD1 (6 bases). Trimming stripped 5 bases from V and 2 bases from J, with 10 bases between. Germline V gives CDR1 MNHNY, CDR2 SVGAGI (reference sequence). This CDR3 is 14 amino acids long.

In the case of this clone: The sample contains more than one DNA sequence encoding this CDR3. The J gene is TRBJ1-5, the V gene TRBV6-5; maybe TRBD1 (5 bases). The V gene's germline CDR1 is MNHEY and CDR2 SVGAGI. Trimming removed 0 bases from V and 0 bases from J, with 6 bases in between. This CDR3 spans 15 amino acids. In DNA form, the CDR3 reads TGTGCCAGCAGTTACTCGACAGCTAGCAATCAGCCCCAGCATTTT. It translates to CASSYSTASNQPQHF.

This sequence joins TRBV5-1 and TRBJ2-1; D not certain. This CDR3 is 11 amino acids long. In germline, CDR1 is SGHRS, CDR2 YFSETQ. V dropped 2 bases and J dropped 9 bases, with 6 bases sitting between them. The CDR3 spells CASSFNREQFF. The CDR3, as DNA: TGCGCCAGCAGCTTCAACCGTGAGCAGTTCTTC.

The count of this clone is one. The chain uses TRBV10-1 and TRBJ1-2; D may be TRBD1 (5 bases). CDR3 length: 13 amino acids. The germline V gene encodes CDR1 WNHNN and CDR2 SYGVQD (reference sequence). V was pared by 3 bases and J by 4 bases, with 9 bases between. CDR3 loop: CASSDSTAYGYTF. CDR3 nucleotides: TGCGCCAGCAGTGACTCGACAGCCTATGGCTACACCTTC.

This chain links TRBV19 with TRBJ2-1; 12 bases are shared with TRBD2. Trimming took 1 base from V and 9 from J; bases not matched to a gene: 7. Germline V gene sequence: CDR1 LNHDA, CDR2 SQIVND (reference sequence). CDR3 size: 16 residues. CDR3 in DNA: TGTGCCAGTAGTATAGTGACTAGCGGGAGTAGTAGTGAGCAGTTCTTC. The encoded protein is CASSIVTSGSSSEQFF. Full variable domain (rest looked up from reference TRBV19 and TRBJ2-1): DGGITQSPKYLFRKEGQNVTLSCEQNLNHDAMYWYRQDPGQGLRLIYYSQIVNDFQKGDIAEGYSVSREKKESFPLTVTSAQKNPTAFYLCASSIVTSGSSSEQFFGPGTRLTVL.

The chain combines TRBV5-1 with TRBJ1-2; possibly TRBD1 for D (6 bases). This CDR3 has 13 residues. Germline lookup yields CDR1 SGHRS and CDR2 YFSETQ. Trimming shortened V by 0 bases and J by 10 bases, and 13 bases separated the two germline ends. The CDR3 DNA reads TGCGCCAGCAGCTTGGGGGACAAGGGGGTCTACACCTTC. It encodes CASSLGDKGVYTF.

The chain combines TRBV29-1 with TRBJ1-1; D is unclear. The germline V gene encodes CDR1 SQVTM and CDR2 ANQGSEA. V was trimmed by 7 bases and J by 4 bases, leaving 16 bases between them. CDR3 length equals 13 residues. The CDR3 sequence: CSANEGGPTEAFF. In nucleotides, the CDR3 is TGCAGCGCCAACGAGGGAGGGCCCACTGAAGCTTTCTTT.

The chain carries TRBV6-1 and TRBJ1-1; TRBD1 agrees at 8 bases. V was pared by 3 bases and J by 8 bases, with 14 bases of the junction left unmatched. The CDR3 runs to 16 residues. CDR1 and CDR2 (germline): MNHNS, SASEGT. CDR3 amino acids: CASSDTGTGGVPEAFF. The CDR3 bases are TGTGCCAGCAGTGACACCGGGACAGGTGGCGTCCCGGAAGCTTTCTTT.

CDR3 in DNA: TGTGCCACCAGTGAGGCTAGCGGGAGGGCCAGGGATACGCAGTATTTT. This codes for CATSEASGRARDTQYF. The chain is built from TRBV24-1 and TRBJ2-3; 12 positions match TRBD2. The CDR3 is made up of 16 amino acids. Germline V lookup: CDR1 KGHDR, CDR2 SFDVKD. V shed 4 bases, J shed 6 bases, and the junction held 7 bases outside the gene matches.

This chain joins TRBV3-1 (or the pseudogene TRBV3-2) and TRBJ1-1; no reliable D call. The germline V gene has CDR1 LGHDT and CDR2 YNNKEL (reference sequence). V dropped 1 base and J dropped 14 bases, with 14 bases sitting between them. The CDR3 loop spans 12 amino acids. The CDR3 is CASSQGRSRTFF. CDR3 sequence (DNA): TGTGCCAGCAGCCAAGGAAGGTCGCGCACGTTCTTT.

The rearrangement uses TRBV14 and TRBJ2-7; 10 bases agree with TRBD2. Germline values: CDR1 SGHDN, CDR2 FVKESK. V lost 2 bases to trimming and J lost 4 bases; unmatched junction nucleotides: 5. The length of the CDR3 is 15 residues. CDR3 sequence reads: CASSQSLAGTYEQYF. The CDR3 DNA follows: TGTGCCAGCAGCCAATCACTAGCGGGAACTTACGAGCAGTACTTC.

The V call is TRBV11-2, the J call TRBJ1-6, with TRBD1 matching over 8 bases. The CDR3 extends over 13 amino acids. From germline, CDR1 is SGHAT and CDR2 FQNNGV. Unmatched junction bases numbered 5, after V lost 6 bases and J lost 10 bases. The CDR3 DNA sequence: TGTGCCAGCAGTGACAGGGGCGGCTCACCCCTCCACTTT. Amino acid sequence: CASSDRGGSPLHF. The variable domain in full, completed from reference TRBV11-2 and TRBJ1-6, reads EAGVAQSPRYKIIEKRQSVAFWCNPISGHATLYWYQQILGQGPKLLIQFQNNGVVDDSQLPKDRFSAERLKGVDSTLKIQPAKLEDSAVYLCASSDRGGSPLHFGNGTRLTVT.

This chain connects TRBV2 to TRBJ2-5; tentatively, D is TRBD2 (6 bases). The CDR3 loop spans 12 amino acids. CDR1 and CDR2 from the germline V gene are SNHLY and FYNNEI. V lost 7 bases and J 5 bases, leaving 11 bases between the germline ends. The CDR3 here is CASKAGPETQYF. CDR3 nucleotide sequence: TGTGCCAGCAAGGCGGGGCCCGAGACCCAGTACTTC.

This clone was counted once. The chain combines TRBV4-2 with TRBJ1-3; D is ambiguous. The CDR3 runs to 14 residues. The germline V and J ends were trimmed by 8 bases and 0 bases, with 11 bases remaining between them. The germline gives CDR1 LGHNA, CDR2 YNFKEQ. The CDR3 spells CASQQAGSGNTIYF. The DNA for the CDR3 is TGTGCCAGCCAGCAGGCCGGCTCTGGAAACACCATATATTTT.

The rearrangement uses TRBV28 and TRBJ2-3; D perhaps matches TRBD2 (5 bases). With 5 bases removed from V and 0 bases from J, the gap between germline ends came to 12 bases. This CDR3 comprises 15 residues. CDR1 is MDHEN and CDR2 is SYDVKM in the germline V gene. The CDR3 DNA is TGTGCCAGCAGTGGGATGACTATTAGCACAGATACGCAGTATTTT. Translating it yields CASSGMTISTDTQYF.

The CDR3 bases are TGTGCCAGCAGACTAAATCGGGGACAGAATCAGCCCCAGCATTTT. Translated, it gives CASRLNRGQNQPQHF. V is TRBV28 and J is TRBJ1-5, with 7 positions matching TRBD1. The CDR3 extends over 15 amino acids. V lost 6 bases, J lost 4 bases, and 9 bases stayed unmatched. Germline V lookup: CDR1 MDHEN, CDR2 SYDVKM.

The rearrangement joins TRBV28 to TRBJ2-7, with 7 nucleotides matching TRBD1. V gave up 2 bases and J gave up 3 bases; unmatched junction bases: 25. CDR1 is MDHEN, CDR2 SYDVKM, per germline. This CDR3 has 21 residues. CDR3 bases: TGTGCCAGCAGTTTAAGTTTGGGGCGGTGGGGCGACCGGGACAGAGACTACGAGCAGTACTTC. Its protein product is CASSLSLGRWGDRDRDYEQYF.

This rearrangement joins TRBV5-1 to TRBJ2-7; D might be TRBD1 or TRBD2, each matching 5 bases. The CDR3 totals 13 residues. The V and J ends lost 2 bases and 3 bases respectively, with 9 bases between them. The germline gives CDR1 SGHRS, CDR2 YFSETQ. The DNA for the CDR3 is TGCGCCAGCAGCTTTGGGACCAACTACGAGCAGTACTTC. Translating gives CASSFGTNYEQYF.

The rearrangement uses TRBV15 and TRBJ2-4, with a possible D match to TRBD2 (5 bases). Between the trimmed V and J ends, which lost 0 bases and 8 bases, there was a span of 11 bases. The germline V gene encodes CDR1 LNHNV and CDR2 YYDKDF (reference sequence). This CDR3 region has 14 residues. The CDR3 region is CATSRDLLVDIQYF. CDR3 nucleotides: TGTGCCACCAGCAGAGATTTACTAGTTGACATTCAGTACTTC. Together with reference TRBV15 and TRBJ2-4, the CDR3 gives the full variable domain: DAMVIQNPRYQVTQFGKPVTLSCSQTLNHNVMYWYQQKSSQAPKLLFHYYDKDFNNEADTPDNFQSRRPNTSFCFLDIRSPGLGDTAMYLCATSRDLLVDIQYFGAGTRLSVL.

The V call is TRBV7-2, the J call TRBJ1-2; TRBD1 agrees at 7 bases. Per the germline V gene, CDR1 is SGHTA and CDR2 is FQGNSA. The CDR3 is 13 residues long. With 5 bases clipped from V and 6 bases from J, the junction kept 6 bases outside the gene matches. The CDR3 DNA reads TGTGCCAGCAGCCAGACAGGGTTAGATGGCTACACCTTC. It yields the protein CASSQTGLDGYTF.